What follows are 22 T cell receptor beta chains derived from one specimen sequenced in a study of blood T cell repertoires in COVID-19 (dated by TCRdb to 2020 to 2021). The library was built by means of the immunoSEQ multiplex PCR assay. In its TCRdb copy, this immuneACCESS table keeps in-frame sequences only and misses some clones. Where compared with another copy, unresolved V genes explain less than half of these, and the others have no known cause. Present in this sample are about 130,000 clones, about 85% of which were seen just once. The ten biggest clones cover around 4.5% of the sample. Sequencing was carried out using peripheral blood. Receptors originate from a human donor in a cohort sampled during active COVID-19.

The gene calls are TRBV6-5 and TRBJ1-3; 9 bases fit TRBD1. Germline trimming cut 6 bases from V and 2 bases from J; bases unmatched to any gene: 5. Germline CDR1 and CDR2: MNHEY and SVGAGI. This CDR3 is built from 15 residues. DNA for the CDR3: TGTGCCAGCAGATCCGACAGGGGGGCTGGAAACACCATATATTTT. Translated, it gives CASRSDRGAGNTIYF.

This clone was seen more than once but under ten times. The rearrangement uses TRBV27 and TRBJ1-1; D unresolved. Germline V gene data show CDR1 as MNHEY and CDR2 as SMNVEV (reference sequence). There are 15 residues in the CDR3. The V end lost 3 bases, the J end lost 1 base, and 12 bases lay between the germline ends. CDR3 DNA sequence: TGTGCCAGCAGTTTCGGTACGGGTTGGAACACTGAAGCTTTCTTT. Protein product: CASSFGTGWNTEAFF.

The V gene is TRBV24-1, the J gene TRBJ2-1; 9 nucleotides match TRBD2. CDR3 size: 18 residues. V lost 6 bases, J lost 0 bases, and 11 bases stayed unmatched. CDR1 and CDR2 from the germline V gene are KGHDR and SFDVKD. The CDR3 is CATSNSLAGGASYNEQFF. In DNA form, the CDR3 reads TGTGCCACCAGTAACTCCCTGGCGGGGGGGGCCTCCTACAATGAGCAGTTCTTC.

This chain connects TRBV15 to TRBJ2-5; D is unresolved. The CDR3 length is 16 residues. Trimming cost V 5 bases and J 0 bases, with 16 bases left between them. Germline CDR1 is LNHNV and CDR2 is YYDKDF (reference sequence). The CDR3 region is CATSPDTFLYQETQYF. The CDR3 region has the DNA TGTGCCACCAGCCCTGACACCTTCCTGTACCAAGAGACCCAGTACTTC.

Only a few counts were recorded for this clone. V gene TRBV19 combines with J gene TRBJ1-5; 7 bases fit TRBD1. Germline-derived CDR1 and CDR2 are LNHDA and SQIVND (reference sequence). CDR3 size: 18 residues. Germline trimming cut 3 bases from V and 1 base from J; bases unmatched to any gene: 12. The CDR3 reads CASSISGTAVGSNQPQHF. In DNA form, the CDR3 reads TGTGCCAGTAGTATTAGTGGGACAGCGGTAGGAAGCAATCAGCCCCAGCATTTT. Full variable domain (missing parts from reference TRBV19 and TRBJ1-5): DGGITQSPKYLFRKEGQNVTLSCEQNLNHDAMYWYRQDPGQGLRLIYYSQIVNDFQKGDIAEGYSVSREKKESFPLTVTSAQKNPTAFYLCASSISGTAVGSNQPQHFGDGTRLSIL.

The chain recombines TRBV27 with TRBJ2-1, with TRBD2 matching over 9 bases. The V gene end was trimmed by 5 bases and the J gene end by 7 bases; junction bases not matched to a gene: 9. This CDR3 is built from 15 residues. CDR1 and CDR2 from the germline V gene are MNHEY and SMNVEV (reference sequence). In nucleotides, the CDR3 is TGTGCCAGCAGTGCCATAGCGGGAGCCGGGAATGAGCAGTTCTTC. Amino acid sequence: CASSAIAGAGNEQFF.

The gene calls are TRBV11-3 and TRBJ2-1; 9 bases are shared with TRBD2. This CDR3 is built from 16 residues. V dropped 7 bases and J dropped 0; count of bases not matched to a gene: 7. CDR1 is SGHNT, CDR2 YENEEA, per germline. The CDR3 DNA sequence: TGTGCCAGCAAAGGGACTAGCCCTATCTCCTACAATGAGCAGTTCTTC. Residues: CASKGTSPISYNEQFF.

This chain connects TRBV7-9 to TRBJ1-6, with TRBD1 as a possible D gene (5 bases). This CDR3 contains 17 residues. The germline V gene encodes CDR1 SEHNR and CDR2 FQNEAQ (reference sequence). V dropped 2 bases and J dropped 7 bases, with 18 bases sitting between them. The chain's CDR3 is CASSLSGRGFMNSPLHF. CDR3 bases: TGTGCCAGCAGCTTATCTGGCCGGGGGTTTATGAATTCACCCCTCCACTTT.

The chain employs TRBV7-8 and TRBJ1-2; no firm D call. Germline V CDR1 and CDR2: SGHVS, FQNEAQ. This CDR3 comprises 14 residues. Trimming took 1 base from V and 4 from J, leaving 10 bases between them. CDR3 DNA: TGTGCCAGCAGCTTAGACCCAAACAGCTATGGCTACACCTTC. It codes for CASSLDPNSYGYTF.

This clone was counted once. The CDR3 protein is CAWQGTEETQYF. CDR3 sequence (DNA): TGTGCCTGGCAGGGGACGGAAGAGACCCAGTACTTC. This chain links TRBV30 with TRBJ2-5, with a weak D call TRBD1 (6 bases). Trimming removed 5 bases from V and 3 bases from J, with 10 bases in between. The germline CDR1 and CDR2 sequences are GTSNPN and SVGIG (reference sequence). The CDR3 consists of 12 residues.

This chain uses TRBV6-2 or TRBV6-3 with TRBJ2-5; 14 bases are shared with TRBD2. This CDR3 region has 17 residues. Trimming cost V 6 bases and J 4 bases; bases outside gene matches: 10. Germline assignment: CDR1 MNHEY and CDR2 SVGEGT. The CDR3 nucleotides are TGTGCCAGCAGCCCTGGGACTAGCGGGAGACGGTCAGAGACCCAGTACTTC. Encoded protein: CASSPGTSGRRSETQYF.

CDR3 DNA: TGTGCCAGCAGCTTAGGGCTAGCGGGAGTTGGGGAGCAGTACGTC. Residues: CASSLGLAGVGEQYV. The rearrangement uses TRBV11-3 and TRBJ2-7; 10 nucleotides align to TRBD2. Germline V gene sequence: CDR1 SGHNT, CDR2 YENEEA. This CDR3 contains 15 residues. V was clipped by 1 base and J by 7 bases; unmatched bases: 7.

The chain links TRBV9 to TRBJ1-1; D is perhaps TRBD1 (5 bases). The V gene's germline CDR1 is SGDLS and CDR2 YYNGEE. This CDR3 region has 12 residues. V lost 2 bases, J lost 7 bases, and 9 bases lay in between. CDR3 bases: TGTGCCAGCAGCGTCCTAGACAGTGAAGCTTTCTTT. Translating it yields CASSVLDSEAFF.

The V and J genes are TRBV13 and TRBJ2-2; TRBD2 aligns across 8 bases. The CDR3 runs to 15 residues. The trim removed 6 bases at V and 7 bases at J, leaving 10 bases unmatched. Germline assignment: CDR1 PRHDT and CDR2 FYEKMQ (reference sequence). Written as DNA, the CDR3 is TGTGCCAGCAGTTCTCACGGGAGGGCCGACGGGGAGCTGTTTTTT. It codes for CASSSHGRADGELFF.

CDR3 in DNA: TGTGCCAGCTCACCGCTGAACAGCTACAATGAGCAGTTCTTC. Translating gives CASSPLNSYNEQFF. This sequence joins TRBV18 and TRBJ2-1; no clear D gene. The CDR3 loop spans 14 amino acids. Germline V gene sequence: CDR1 KGHSH, CDR2 LQKENI. Trimming shortened V by 3 bases and J by 3 bases, and 9 bases separated the two germline ends.

This chain connects TRBV7-9 to TRBJ2-7; TRBD2 agrees at 10 bases. This CDR3 is 17 amino acids long. Germline assignment: CDR1 SEHNR and CDR2 FQNEAQ (reference sequence). Trimming at V came to 4 bases and at J to 4 bases, leaving 13 bases not matched to a gene. For the CDR3, the DNA is TGTGCCAGCAGCTCCAACCCTCGGCTAGCGGGAGCGTACGAGCAGTACGTC. This gives the protein CASSSNPRLAGAYEQYV.

The chain uses TRBV10-3 and TRBJ2-7, with D perhaps matching TRBD1 (5 bases). CDR1 ENHRY and CDR2 SYGVKD come from the germline V gene. V lost 5 bases, J lost 3 bases, and 8 bases lay in between. The CDR3 totals 12 residues. CDR3 DNA: TGTGCCATCAGTTCGACAGACTACGAGCAGTACTTC. Translating gives CAISSTDYEQYF.

CDR3 coding DNA: TGTGCCAGCAGCTCGGGTCGGGGTCGGGAAAAACTGTTTTTT. Its protein product is CASSSGRGREKLFF. This chain connects TRBV7-2 to TRBJ1-4; no reliable D call. With 4 bases removed from V and 8 bases from J, the gap between germline ends came to 14 bases. The CDR3 runs to 14 residues. Germline values: CDR1 SGHTA, CDR2 FQGNSA. Full variable domain (remainder filled in from reference TRBV7-2 and TRBJ1-4): GAGVSQSPSNKVTEKGKDVELRCDPISGHTALYWYRQSLGQGLEFLIYFQGNSAPDKSGLPSDRFSAERTGGSVSTLTIQRTQQEDSAVYLCASSSGRGREKLFFGSGTQLSVL.

The V call is TRBV14, the J call TRBJ2-7; D might be TRBD2 (6 bases). Looked up from germline, CDR1 is SGHDN and CDR2 is FVKESK. Trimming took off 3 bases at V and 4 bases at J, with 10 bases between the two ends. The CDR3 sequence is 13 residues long. Here the CDR3 DNA reads TGTGCCAGCAGCCAGCGGGGAACTTACGAGCAGTACGTC. Amino acids: CASSQRGTYEQYV.

The chain recombines TRBV6-5 with TRBJ2-2, with 7 bases that match TRBD2. The germline V gene has CDR1 MNHEY and CDR2 SVGAGI. The CDR3 is 14 residues long. V was clipped by 5 bases and J by 4 bases; unmatched bases: 4. The CDR3: CASSRAGFTGELFF. In DNA, the CDR3 is TGTGCCAGCAGTAGAGCGGGATTCACCGGGGAGCTGTTTTTT.

V is TRBV24-1 and J is TRBJ2-3; 8 bases agree with TRBD2. V shed 3 bases and J 0 bases; nucleotides not matched to a gene: 13. Germline CDR1 and CDR2: KGHDR and SFDVKD. The CDR3 runs 19 residues. CDR3 loop: CATSDARGGRERSTDTQYF. The CDR3 DNA sequence: TGTGCCACCAGTGATGCACGCGGGGGGCGTGAACGTAGCACAGATACGCAGTATTTT.

J is TRBJ1-2 and V is TRBV6-2 or TRBV6-3; D is unclear. Per the germline V gene, CDR1 is MNHEY and CDR2 is SVGEGT. The CDR3 runs 15 residues. Deletions cut 5 bases from V and 3 bases from J, with 16 bases between. CDR3 loop: CASSGSPGFYYGYTF. In DNA, the CDR3 is TGTGCCAGCAGTGGCAGCCCGGGATTTTACTATGGCTACACCTTC.